This T cell receptor (beta chain) stems from a study of cytomegalovirus exposure and HLA in healthy donors. Donors came from a validation cohort of over a hundred subjects, distinct from the first 666-subject cohort. The CDR3 is made up of 15 amino acids. V lost 5 bases, J lost 2 bases, and 7 bases stayed unmatched. Germline V lookup: CDR1 SGHAT, CDR2 FQNNGV. Using immunoSEQ multiplex PCR, the repertoire was profiled, and TCRdb retains in-frame clones only, with some absent. In the table there are 150,000 or so clones, approximately 91% of which are singletons. The sequenced material came from PBMCs. The rearrangement links TRBV11-2 to TRBJ2-3; 7 bases align to TRBD2. This sequence was found in a woman between 18 and 29 years old in good health and CMV-seropositive. The CDR3 nucleotides read TGTGCCAGCAGCAGACTAGCATACAACACAGATACGCAGTATTTT. It is translated as CASSRLAYNTDTQYF.